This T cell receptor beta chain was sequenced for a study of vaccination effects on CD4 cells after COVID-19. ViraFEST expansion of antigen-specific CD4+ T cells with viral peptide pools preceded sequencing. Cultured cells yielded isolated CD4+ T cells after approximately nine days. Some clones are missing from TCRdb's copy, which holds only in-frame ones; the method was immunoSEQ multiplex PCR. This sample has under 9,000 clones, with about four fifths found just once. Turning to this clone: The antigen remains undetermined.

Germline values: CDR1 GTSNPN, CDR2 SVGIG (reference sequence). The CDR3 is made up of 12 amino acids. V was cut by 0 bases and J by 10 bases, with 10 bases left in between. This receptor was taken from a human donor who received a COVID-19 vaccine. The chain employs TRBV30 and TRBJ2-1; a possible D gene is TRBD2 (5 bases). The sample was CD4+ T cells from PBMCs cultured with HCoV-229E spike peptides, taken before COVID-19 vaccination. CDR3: CAWSVGNREQFF. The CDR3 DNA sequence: TGTGCCTGGAGTGTCGGGAACCGCGAGCAGTTCTTC. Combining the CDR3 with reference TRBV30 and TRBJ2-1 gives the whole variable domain SQTIHQWPATLVQPVGSPLSLECTVEGTSNPNLYWYRQAAGRGLQLLFYSVGIGQISSEVPQNLSASRPQDRQFILSSKKLLLSDSGFYLCAWSVGNREQFFGPGTRLTVL.